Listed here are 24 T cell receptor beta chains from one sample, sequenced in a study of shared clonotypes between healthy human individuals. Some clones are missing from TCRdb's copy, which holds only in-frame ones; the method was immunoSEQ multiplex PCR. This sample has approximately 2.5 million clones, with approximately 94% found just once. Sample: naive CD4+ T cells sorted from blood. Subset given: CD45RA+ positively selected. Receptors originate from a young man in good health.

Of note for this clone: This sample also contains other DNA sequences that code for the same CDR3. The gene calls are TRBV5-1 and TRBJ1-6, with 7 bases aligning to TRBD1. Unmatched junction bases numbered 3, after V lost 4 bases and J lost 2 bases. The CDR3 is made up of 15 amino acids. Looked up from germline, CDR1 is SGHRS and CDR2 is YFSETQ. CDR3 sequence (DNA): TGCGCCAGCAGCCTCGGGACAGCCTATAATTCACCCCTCCACTTT. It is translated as CASSLGTAYNSPLHF.

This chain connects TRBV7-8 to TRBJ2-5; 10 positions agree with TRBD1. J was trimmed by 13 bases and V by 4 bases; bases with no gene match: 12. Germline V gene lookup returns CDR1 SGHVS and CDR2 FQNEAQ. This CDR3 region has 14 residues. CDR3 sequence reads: CASSSGLDRGRLYF. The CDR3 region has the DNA TGTGCCAGCAGCTCAGGACTTGACAGGGGGCGGTTGTACTTC.

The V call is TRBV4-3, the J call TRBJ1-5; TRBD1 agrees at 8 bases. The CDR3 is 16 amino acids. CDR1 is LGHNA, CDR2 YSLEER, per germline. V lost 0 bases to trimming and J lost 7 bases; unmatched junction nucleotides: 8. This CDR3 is CASSQDLGQGGQPQHF. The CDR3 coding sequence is TGCGCCAGCAGCCAAGATCTAGGACAGGGTGGGCAGCCCCAGCATTTT.

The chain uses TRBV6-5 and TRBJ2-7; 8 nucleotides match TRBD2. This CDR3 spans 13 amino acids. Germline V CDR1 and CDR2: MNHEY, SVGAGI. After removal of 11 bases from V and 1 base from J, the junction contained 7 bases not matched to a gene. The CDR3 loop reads CASRGLDSYEQYF. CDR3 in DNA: TGTGCCTCCCGGGGACTAGATTCCTACGAGCAGTACTTC.

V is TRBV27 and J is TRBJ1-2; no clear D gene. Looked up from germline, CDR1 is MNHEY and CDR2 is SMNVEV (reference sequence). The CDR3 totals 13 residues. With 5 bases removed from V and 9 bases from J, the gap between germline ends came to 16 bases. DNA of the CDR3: TGTGCCAGCAGTCCGAACCTCGGATCGCGCTACACCTTC. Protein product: CASSPNLGSRYTF.

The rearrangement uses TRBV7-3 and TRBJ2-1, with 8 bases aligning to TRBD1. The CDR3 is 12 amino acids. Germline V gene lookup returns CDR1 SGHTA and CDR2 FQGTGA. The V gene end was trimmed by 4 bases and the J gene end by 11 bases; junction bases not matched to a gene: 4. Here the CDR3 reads CASSSGQGKQFF. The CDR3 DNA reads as TGTGCCAGCAGCTCAGGACAGGGCAAGCAGTTCTTC. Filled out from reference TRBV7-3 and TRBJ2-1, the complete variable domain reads GAGVSQTPSNKVTEKGKYVELRCDPISGHTALYWYRQSLGQGPEFLIYFQGTGAADDSGLPNDRFFAVRPEGSVSTLKIQRTERGDSAVYLCASSSGQGKQFFGPGTRLTVL.

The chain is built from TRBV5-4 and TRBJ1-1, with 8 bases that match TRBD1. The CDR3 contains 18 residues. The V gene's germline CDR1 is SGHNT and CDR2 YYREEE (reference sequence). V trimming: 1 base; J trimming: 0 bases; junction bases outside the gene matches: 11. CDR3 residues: CASSLPTGTGGMNTEAFF. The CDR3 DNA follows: TGTGCCAGCAGCTTGCCGACAGGAACAGGGGGGATGAACACTGAAGCTTTCTTT.

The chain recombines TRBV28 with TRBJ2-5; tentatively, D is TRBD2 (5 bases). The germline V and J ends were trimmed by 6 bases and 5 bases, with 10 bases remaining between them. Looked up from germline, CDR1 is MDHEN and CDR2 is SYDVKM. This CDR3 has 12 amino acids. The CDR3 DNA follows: TGTGCCAGCAGGAGGGATTGGGAGACCCAGTACTTC. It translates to CASRRDWETQYF.

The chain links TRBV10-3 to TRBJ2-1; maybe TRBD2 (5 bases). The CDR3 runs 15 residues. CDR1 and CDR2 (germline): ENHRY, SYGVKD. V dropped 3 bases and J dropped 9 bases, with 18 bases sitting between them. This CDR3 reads CAISDPTLAYGEQFF. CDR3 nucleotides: TGTGCCATCAGTGACCCGACCCTAGCTTACGGTGAGCAGTTCTTC.

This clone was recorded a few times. The CDR3 region has the DNA TGCAGCGTTGGGGACAAGCCTGAAAAACTGTTTTTT. Its translation is CSVGDKPEKLFF. The chain recombines TRBV29-1 with TRBJ1-4; maybe TRBD1 (6 bases). From germline, CDR1 is SQVTM and CDR2 ANQGSEA. This CDR3 has 12 amino acids. The V and J ends lost 4 bases and 7 bases respectively, with 10 bases between them.

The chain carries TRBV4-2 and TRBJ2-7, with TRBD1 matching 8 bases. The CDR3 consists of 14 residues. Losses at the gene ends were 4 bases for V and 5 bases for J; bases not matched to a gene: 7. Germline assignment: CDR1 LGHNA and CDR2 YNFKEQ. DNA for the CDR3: TGTGCCAGCAGCCCCCAGGGGGCGCAGAACGAGCAGTACTTC. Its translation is CASSPQGAQNEQYF.

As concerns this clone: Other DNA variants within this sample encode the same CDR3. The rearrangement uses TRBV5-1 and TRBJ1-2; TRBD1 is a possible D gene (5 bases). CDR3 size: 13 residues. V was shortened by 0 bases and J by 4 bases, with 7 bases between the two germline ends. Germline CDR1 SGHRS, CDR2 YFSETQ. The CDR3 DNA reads TGCGCCAGCAGCTTGGAGGGGTCCTATGGCTACACCTTC. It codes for CASSLEGSYGYTF.

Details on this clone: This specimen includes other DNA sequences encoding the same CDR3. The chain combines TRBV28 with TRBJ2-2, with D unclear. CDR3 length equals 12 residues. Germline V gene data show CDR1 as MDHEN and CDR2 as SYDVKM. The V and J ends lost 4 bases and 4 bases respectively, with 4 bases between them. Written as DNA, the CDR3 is TGTGCCAGCAGTTGGGGCACCGGGGAGCTGTTTTTT. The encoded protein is CASSWGTGELFF. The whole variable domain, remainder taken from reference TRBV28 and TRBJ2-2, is DVKVTQSSRYLVKRTGEKVFLECVQDMDHENMFWYRQDPGLGLRLIYFSYDVKMKEKGDIPEGYSVSREKKERFSLILESASTNQTSMYLCASSWGTGELFFGEGSRLTVL.

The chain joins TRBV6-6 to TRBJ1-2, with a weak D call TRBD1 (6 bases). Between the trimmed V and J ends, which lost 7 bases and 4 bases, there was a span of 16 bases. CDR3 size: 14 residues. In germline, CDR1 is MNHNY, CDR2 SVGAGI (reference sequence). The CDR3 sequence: CASNYKDSLYGYTF. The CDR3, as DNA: TGTGCCAGCAATTATAAGGACAGCCTCTATGGCTACACCTTC.

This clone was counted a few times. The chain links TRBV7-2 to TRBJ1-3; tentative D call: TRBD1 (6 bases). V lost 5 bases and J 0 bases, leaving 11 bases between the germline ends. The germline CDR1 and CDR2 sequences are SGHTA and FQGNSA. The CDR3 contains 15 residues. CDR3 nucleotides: TGTGCCAGCAGCCAAGGGGGGAGCTCTGGAAACACCATATATTTT. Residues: CASSQGGSSGNTIYF.

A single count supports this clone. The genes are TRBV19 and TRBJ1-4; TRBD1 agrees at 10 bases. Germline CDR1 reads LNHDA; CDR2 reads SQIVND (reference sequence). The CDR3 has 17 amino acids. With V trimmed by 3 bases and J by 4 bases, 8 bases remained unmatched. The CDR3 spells CASSIPRQGAGNEKLFF. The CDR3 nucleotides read TGTGCCAGTAGTATCCCCCGACAGGGGGCCGGTAATGAAAAACTGTTTTTT.

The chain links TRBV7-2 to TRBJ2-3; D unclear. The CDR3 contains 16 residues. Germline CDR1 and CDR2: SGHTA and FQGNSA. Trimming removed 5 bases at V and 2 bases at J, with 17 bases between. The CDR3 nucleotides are TGTGCCAGCAGCCCGCCAGGCGGAACCATCACAGATACGCAGTATTTT. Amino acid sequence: CASSPPGGTITDTQYF.

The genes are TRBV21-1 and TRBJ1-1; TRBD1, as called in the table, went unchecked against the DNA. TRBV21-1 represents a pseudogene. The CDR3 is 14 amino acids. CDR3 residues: CASSKSGAGTEAFF. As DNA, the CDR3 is TGTGCCAGCAGCAAATCAGGGGCCGGGACTGAAGCTTTCTTT.

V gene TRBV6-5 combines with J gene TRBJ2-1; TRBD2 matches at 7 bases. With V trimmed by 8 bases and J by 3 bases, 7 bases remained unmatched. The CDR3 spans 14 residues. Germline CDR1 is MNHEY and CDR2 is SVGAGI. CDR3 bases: TGTGCCAGCCAAGTACGGGACTACTACAATGAGCAGTTCTTC. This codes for CASQVRDYYNEQFF.

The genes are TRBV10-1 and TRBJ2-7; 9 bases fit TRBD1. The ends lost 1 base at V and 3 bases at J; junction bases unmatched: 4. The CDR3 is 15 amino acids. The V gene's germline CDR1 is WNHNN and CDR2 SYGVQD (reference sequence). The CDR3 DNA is TGCGCCAGCAGTGAGTTCGGGACAGGGAACTACGAGCAGTACTTC. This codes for CASSEFGTGNYEQYF.

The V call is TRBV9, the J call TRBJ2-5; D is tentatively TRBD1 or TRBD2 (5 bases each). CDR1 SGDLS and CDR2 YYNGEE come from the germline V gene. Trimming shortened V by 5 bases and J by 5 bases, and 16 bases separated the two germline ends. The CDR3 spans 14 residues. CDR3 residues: CASSFLGATETQYF. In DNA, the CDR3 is TGTGCCAGCAGTTTCCTCGGGGCAACCGAGACCCAGTACTTC.

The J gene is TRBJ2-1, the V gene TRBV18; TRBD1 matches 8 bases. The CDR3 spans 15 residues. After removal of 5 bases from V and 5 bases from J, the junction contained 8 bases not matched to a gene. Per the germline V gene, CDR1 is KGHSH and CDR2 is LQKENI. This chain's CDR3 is CASSSLGTGDNEQFF. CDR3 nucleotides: TGTGCCAGCTCATCCCTCGGGACAGGCGACAATGAGCAGTTCTTC. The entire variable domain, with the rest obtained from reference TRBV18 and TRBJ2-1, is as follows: NAGVMQNPRHLVRRRGQEARLRCSPMKGHSHVYWYRQLPEEGLKFMVYLQKENIIDESGMPKERFSAEFPKEGPSILRIQQVVRGDSAAYFCASSSLGTGDNEQFFGPGTRLTVL.

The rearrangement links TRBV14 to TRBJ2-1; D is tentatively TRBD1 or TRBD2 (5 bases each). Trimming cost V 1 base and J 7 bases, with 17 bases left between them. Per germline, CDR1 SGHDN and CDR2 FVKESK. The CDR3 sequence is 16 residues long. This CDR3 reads CASSQVAGLAGNEQFF. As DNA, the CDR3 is TGTGCCAGCAGCCAAGTTGCGGGTCTGGCAGGGAATGAGCAGTTCTTC.

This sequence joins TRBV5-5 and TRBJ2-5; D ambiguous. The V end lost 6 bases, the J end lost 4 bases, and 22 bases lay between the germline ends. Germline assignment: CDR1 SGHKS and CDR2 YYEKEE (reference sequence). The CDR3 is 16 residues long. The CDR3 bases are TGTGCCAGCAACAAGCTTGGCCCCCGGACGGTAGAGACCCAGTACTTC. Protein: CASNKLGPRTVETQYF.